The clone carrying this TCR beta chain was recorded at least ten times. The time point denotes: after trial treatment. Treatment given: LDRT plus nivolumab, ipilimumab, low-dose cyclophosphamide and aspirin (RACIN trial). Donors were administered nivolumab, ipilimumab, aspirin and low-dose cyclophosphamide, together with low-dose radiotherapy. The data belong to a study of low-dose radiotherapy and immunotherapy resistance in tumors. Across the whole study: The regimen for patients comprised intravenous nivolumab 240 mg every two weeks plus intravenous ipilimumab 1 mg/kg every six weeks. Each two-week cycle included intravenous cyclophosphamide 200 mg/m2, given one day before radiation and immunotherapy.

This CDR3 has 16 residues. V gave up 1 base and J gave up 1 base; unmatched junction bases: 4. Germline CDR1 SGDLS, CDR2 YYNGEE. Alpha and beta chains were covered, as first-strand cDNA relied on TRAV- and TRBV-specific primers. The authors amplified TCRs for around 20 PCR cycles with a constant-region primer and a V-primer adapter. In vitro transcription served to amplify the isolated mRNA. TCRdb re-called the reads with MiXCR, one entry per CDR3 protein. The sample shows approximately 100,000 distinct CDR3 sequences, around 21% of them seen only once. This sequence was found in a male donor with prostate cancer. The starting material was PBMCs, obtained after low-dose radiotherapy plus immunotherapy. The chain is built from TRBV9 and TRBJ2-3; 9 bases are shared with TRBD2. CDR3 region: CASSVLAGRGTDTQYF. The CDR3 DNA follows: TGTGCCAGCAGCGTACTAGCGGGGCGAGGCACAGATACGCAGTATTTT.